The 8 T cell receptor beta chains in this list originate from one sample, sequenced in a study of a mutant IDH1 vaccine in newly diagnosed glioma. Which antigens these TCRs recognize remains unknown. Repertoires were generated with immunoSEQ multiplex PCR, while TCRdb's copy carries only in-frame clones and drops some. The table lists 35,000 to 45,000 clones, over 70% of them singletons. This sample's time point: week 47, end of study. In every dose of vaccine, 300 ug of mutant IDH1 20-mer peptide was given alongside topical imiquimod. Material: PBMCs, obtained from a glioma patient whose treatment included an IDH1 peptide vaccine. These receptors all come from a man between 35 and 55 years old with glioma.

The chain links TRBV4-2 to TRBJ2-7; possible D gene TRBD2, 5 bases. The CDR3 has 16 residues. Germline CDR1 LGHNA, CDR2 YNFKEQ. V was clipped by 1 base and J by 2 bases, with 15 bases between them. CDR3 sequence reads: CASSQALDFNPYEQYF. CDR3 in DNA: TGTGCCAGCAGCCAAGCGCTGGACTTTAACCCCTACGAGCAGTACTTC.

As concerns this clone: Other DNA sequences in this specimen translate into the identical CDR3. J is TRBJ2-1 and V is TRBV7-9, with D tentatively TRBD1 or TRBD2 (5 bases each). V was shortened by 7 bases and J by 3 bases, with 16 bases between the two germline ends. Germline V CDR1 and CDR2: SEHNR, FQNEAQ (reference sequence). CDR3 length equals 15 residues. CDR3 nucleotide sequence: TGTGCCAGCACCCCTGGGGGTTCGAGCTACAATGAGCAGTTCTTC. It translates to CASTPGGSSYNEQFF.

The chain recombines TRBV10-2 with TRBJ2-1; a possible D gene is TRBD2 (5 bases). Germline CDR1 is WSHSY and CDR2 is SAAADI. Between the trimmed V and J ends, which lost 8 bases and 5 bases, there was a span of 16 bases. CDR3 length: 14 residues. The CDR3 DNA reads TGCGCCAGCGGAGATCTGCCCGGGGACAATGAGCAGTTCTTC. Translated, it gives CASGDLPGDNEQFF.

The chain joins TRBV27 to TRBJ2-1, with D perhaps matching TRBD1 or TRBD2 (5 bases each). The ends were cut back, 5 bases at V and 2 bases at J, with 13 bases in the middle. Germline CDR1 MNHEY, CDR2 SMNVEV (reference sequence). The CDR3 length is 15 residues. Written as DNA, the CDR3 is TGTGCCAGCAGTCCCGGGACCTACGCCTACAATGAGCAGTTCTTC. Residues: CASSPGTYAYNEQFF.

The table lists this clone with a few counts. V and J are TRBV29-1 and TRBJ1-1; no reliable D call. The CDR3 is 15 amino acids. V shed 0 bases and J shed 3 bases, with 14 bases lying between them. Germline CDR1 is SQVTM and CDR2 is ANQGSEA. CDR3 sequence reads: CSVEEAGGLDTEAFF. The CDR3 DNA sequence: TGCAGCGTTGAAGAGGCGGGAGGGTTGGACACTGAAGCTTTCTTT. The variable domain in full, completed from reference TRBV29-1 and TRBJ1-1, reads SAVISQKPSRDICQRGTSLTIQCQVDSQVTMMFWYRQQPGQSLTLIATANQGSEATYESGFVIDKFPISRPNLTFSTLTVSNMSPEDSSIYLCSVEEAGGLDTEAFFGQGTRLTVV.

The rearrangement links TRBV18 to TRBJ2-2; D is perhaps TRBD1 (5 bases). Per the germline V gene, CDR1 is KGHSH and CDR2 is LQKENI. V lost 6 bases to trimming and J lost 4 bases, with 9 bases between them. The CDR3 loop spans 13 amino acids. The CDR3 region has the DNA TGTGCCAGCTCTCAGGGCCCCACCGGGGAGCTGTTTTTT. Translated: CASSQGPTGELFF.

This chain connects TRBV6-1 to TRBJ2-1; D gene uncertain. Germline V CDR1 and CDR2: MNHNS, SASEGT. The CDR3 extends over 14 amino acids. V lost 7 bases, J lost 0 bases, and 10 bases lay in between. CDR3: CASTVGNSYNEQFF. The DNA of the CDR3 is TGTGCCAGCACCGTGGGGAACTCCTACAATGAGCAGTTCTTC.

This chain connects TRBV15 to TRBJ1-4; D is uncertain. V lost 4 bases and J 3 bases, leaving 9 bases between the germline ends. Germline V gene data show CDR1 as LNHNV and CDR2 as YYDKDF (reference sequence). CDR3 length: 14 residues. CDR3 DNA: TGTGCCACCAGCACGGGGATCCCTAATGAAAAACTGTTTTTT. It yields the protein CATSTGIPNEKLFF. Based on the CDR3 plus reference TRBV15 and TRBJ1-4, the full variable domain is DAMVIQNPRYQVTQFGKPVTLSCSQTLNHNVMYWYQQKSSQAPKLLFHYYDKDFNNEADTPDNFQSRRPNTSFCFLDIRSPGLGDTAMYLCATSTGIPNEKLFFGSGTQLSVL.